This entry describes one T cell receptor beta chain. This CDR3 spans 15 amino acids. From germline, CDR1 is SGDLS and CDR2 YYNGEE. The J segment lost 4 bases and the V segment lost 3 bases, leaving 6 bases of the junction unmatched. This sample was taken from a study of sequential checkpoint blockade in melanoma. Here immunoSEQ multiplex PCR was the method, and the copy in TCRdb shows in-frame clones only, minus some. The table includes more than 15,000 clones, around 70% detected once. Treatment specified: randomized to nivolumab then ipilimumab (arm A) or the reverse (arm B). The chain recombines TRBV9 with TRBJ2-1, with 8 bases lining up with TRBD2. The TCR comes from a human donor with melanoma. The material was CD8+ T cells sorted from blood (inferred from file names), obtained from a patient given nivolumab and ipilimumab in sequence. CDR3 bases: TGTGCCAGCAGCGGCAGCGGGGGACAATACAATGAGCAGTTCTTC. This gives the protein CASSGSGGQYNEQFF.